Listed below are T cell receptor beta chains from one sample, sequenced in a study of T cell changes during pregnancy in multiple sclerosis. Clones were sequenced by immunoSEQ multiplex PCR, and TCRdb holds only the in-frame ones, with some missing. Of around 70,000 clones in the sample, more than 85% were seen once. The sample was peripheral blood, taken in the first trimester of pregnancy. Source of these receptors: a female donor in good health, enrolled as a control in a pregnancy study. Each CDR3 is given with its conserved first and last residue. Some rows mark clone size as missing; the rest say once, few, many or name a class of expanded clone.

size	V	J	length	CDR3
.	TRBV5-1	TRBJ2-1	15	CASSALGTGENEQFF
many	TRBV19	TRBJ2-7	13	CASSADRFHEQYF
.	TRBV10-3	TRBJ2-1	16	CAISGPGTPNGNEQFF
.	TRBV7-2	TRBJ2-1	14	CASSQRLVGDEQFF
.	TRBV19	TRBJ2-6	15	CASSMTDRGANVLTF
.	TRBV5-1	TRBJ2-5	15	CASSPTGDSQETQYF
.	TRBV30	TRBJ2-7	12	CASRGKSYEQYF
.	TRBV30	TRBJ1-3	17	CAWPQGRGSSSGNTIYF
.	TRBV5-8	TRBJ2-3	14	CASSGRDRVDTQYF
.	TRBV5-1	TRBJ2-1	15	CASRIAGVTYNEQFF
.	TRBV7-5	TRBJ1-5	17	CVRSAGAGDFGNQPQHF
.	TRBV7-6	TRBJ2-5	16	CASRQTSGSYQETQYF
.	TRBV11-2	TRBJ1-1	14	CASMWTGGNTEAFF
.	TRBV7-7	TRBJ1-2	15	CASSLGQGAFYGYTF
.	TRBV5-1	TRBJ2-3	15	CASSLVVGSTDTQYF
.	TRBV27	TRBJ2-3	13	CASSLGLGQTQYF
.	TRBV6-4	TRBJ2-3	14	CASSALAGLDTQYF
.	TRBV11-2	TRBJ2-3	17	CASDRGQGSSGTDTQYF
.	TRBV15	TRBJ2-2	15	CATSRDRGIPGELFF
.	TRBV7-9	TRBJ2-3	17	CASSFRGASGMADTQYF
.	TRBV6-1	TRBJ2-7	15	CASSVGGTGGYEQYF
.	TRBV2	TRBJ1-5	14	CASREQVANQPQHF
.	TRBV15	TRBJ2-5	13	CATKRGEGETQYF
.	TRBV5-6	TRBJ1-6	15	CASRAGERSNSPLHF
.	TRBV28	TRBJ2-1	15	CASIERSGKYNEQFF
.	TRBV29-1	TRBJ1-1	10	CSVYRGEAFF
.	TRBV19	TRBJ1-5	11	CASSQGQPQHF
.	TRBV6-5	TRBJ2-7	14	CASSWVGGNYEQYF
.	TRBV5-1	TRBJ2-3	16	CASSFGTSGHTDTQYF